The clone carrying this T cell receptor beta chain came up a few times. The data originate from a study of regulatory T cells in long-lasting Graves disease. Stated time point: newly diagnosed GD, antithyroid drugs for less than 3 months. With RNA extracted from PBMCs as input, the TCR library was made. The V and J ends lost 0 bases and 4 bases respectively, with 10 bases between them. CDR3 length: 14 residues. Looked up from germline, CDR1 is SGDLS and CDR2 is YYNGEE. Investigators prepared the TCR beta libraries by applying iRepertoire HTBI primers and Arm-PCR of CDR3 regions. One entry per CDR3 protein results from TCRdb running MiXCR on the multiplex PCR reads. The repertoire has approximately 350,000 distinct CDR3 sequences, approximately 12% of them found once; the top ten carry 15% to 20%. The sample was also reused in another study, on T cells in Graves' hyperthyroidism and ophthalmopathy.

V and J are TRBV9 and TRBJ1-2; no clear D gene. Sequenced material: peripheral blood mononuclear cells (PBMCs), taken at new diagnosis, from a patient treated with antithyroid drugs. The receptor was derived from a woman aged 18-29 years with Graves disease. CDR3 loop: CASSVAESSYGYTF. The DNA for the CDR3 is TGTGCCAGCAGCGTAGCGGAGTCGTCCTATGGCTACACCTTC.